This T cell receptor beta chain was profiled in a study of T cells in Graves' hyperthyroidism and ophthalmopathy. This CDR3 contains 14 residues. The germline CDR1 and CDR2 sequences are SGHTA and FQGNSA. The V gene end was trimmed by 4 bases and the J gene end by 3 bases; junction bases not matched to a gene: 4. TCR beta CDR3 regions were amplified from RNA transcripts. Using the HTBI primer set, a first-round RT-PCR was run on the TCR CDR3. TCRdb processed the multiplex PCR reads anew with MiXCR; each CDR3 protein has one entry. Of just over 550,000 distinct CDR3 sequences in the sample, about 45% were seen once. This clonotype was detected many times. Researchers defined stable Graves' hyperthyroidism as no ophthalmopathy progression within 18 months.

Sequenced: peripheral blood or thyroid tissue (not recorded which). This clonotype was sampled from a woman aged 18-29 years with Graves' hyperthyroidism. This sequence joins TRBV7-2 and TRBJ1-2; 8 bases map to TRBD1. The CDR3 DNA follows: TGTGCCAGCAGCTCGGACAGGGAATACTATGGCTACACCTTC. Its translation: CASSSDREYYGYTF.